This entry lists 26 T cell receptor beta chains sequenced from one sample in a study of beta chain features in type 1 diabetes. No antigen has been assigned to these receptors. Isolated RNA was reverse transcribed in full, so expressed TCRB transcripts were sequenced. Repertoires were generated with immunoSEQ multiplex PCR, while TCRdb's copy carries only in-frame clones and drops some. The data contain roughly 180,000 clones, approximately 7.8% of them singletons. Whole-study findings and limits: TCRB CDR3s were moderately but significantly shorter in Type 1 diabetes patients in all four CD4+ subsets.

Sequencing was carried out using central memory CD4+ T cells from blood. The receptors here all came from a woman between 40 and 55 years old with type 1 diabetes.

This clone was seen only a few times. This chain connects TRBV18 to TRBJ2-3; the match to TRBD2 covers 8 bases. The J segment lost 4 bases and the V segment lost 0 bases, leaving 3 bases of the junction unmatched. The CDR3 has 15 residues. Germline loops: CDR1 KGHSH, CDR2 LQKENI. DNA for the CDR3: TGTGCCAGCTCACCACCACGGGGGGGCTCAGATACGCAGTATTTT. This encodes CASSPPRGGSDTQYF.

This clone was found a few times. V gene TRBV5-4 combines with J gene TRBJ2-2; TRBD1 might be the D (6 bases). The CDR3 spans 16 residues. The ends were cut back, 2 bases at V and 5 bases at J, with 16 bases in the middle. Per germline, CDR1 SGHNT and CDR2 YYREEE (reference sequence). The CDR3, as DNA: TGTGCCAGCAGCTTAGGGGCAGGGGCCGGGACCGGGGAGCTGTTTTTT. It yields the protein CASSLGAGAGTGELFF.

There are a few counts of this clone. This chain links TRBV27 with TRBJ1-1; 10 bases map to TRBD1. CDR3 length: 15 amino acids. After removal of 4 bases from V and 4 bases from J, the junction contained 6 bases not matched to a gene. Germline V gene lookup returns CDR1 MNHEY and CDR2 SMNVEV (reference sequence). CDR3 in DNA: TGTGCCAGCAGTTCGATTAGGACAGGGGGCACTGAAGCTTTCTTT. Encoded protein: CASSSIRTGGTEAFF.

This clone was seen many times. The chain combines TRBV5-4 with TRBJ1-6; D unclear. The V end lost 4 bases, the J end lost 8 bases, and 16 bases lay between the germline ends. Germline CDR1 SGHNT, CDR2 YYREEE (reference sequence). The CDR3 sequence is 15 residues long. In DNA form, the CDR3 reads TGTGCCAGCAGCACGGAGGGTGTCGGGGATTCACCCCTCCACTTT. It specifies CASSTEGVGDSPLHF.

The chain combines TRBV7-2 with TRBJ2-5; TRBD2 matches 9 bases. Germline lookup yields CDR1 SGHTA and CDR2 FQGNSA. This CDR3 has 16 residues. V was pared by 2 bases and J by 1 base, with 5 bases of the junction left unmatched. The CDR3 reads CASSLSASGIQETQYF. The CDR3 coding sequence is TGTGCCAGCAGCTTAAGTGCTAGCGGGATCCAAGAGACCCAGTACTTC.

The chain links TRBV19 to TRBJ1-1; maybe TRBD1 (6 bases). There are 14 residues in the CDR3. Germline V lookup: CDR1 LNHDA, CDR2 SQIVND (reference sequence). V lost 9 bases and J 0 bases, leaving 14 bases between the germline ends. The DNA for the CDR3 is TGTGCCAGCCGGCCGGGACACCTGAACACTGAAGCTTTCTTT. Translated: CASRPGHLNTEAFF. Using reference TRBV19 and TRBJ1-1 for the parts outside the CDR3, the full variable domain is DGGITQSPKYLFRKEGQNVTLSCEQNLNHDAMYWYRQDPGQGLRLIYYSQIVNDFQKGDIAEGYSVSREKKESFPLTVTSAQKNPTAFYLCASRPGHLNTEAFFGQGTRLTVV.

The CDR3 DNA sequence: TGTGCCAGCAGCCCGGGAGGACTAGCGGGAGGTACTTCCGAGCAGTACTTC. Protein: CASSPGGLAGGTSEQYF. V is TRBV11-2 and J is TRBJ2-7, with 14 nucleotides matching TRBD2. Germline V lookup: CDR1 SGHAT, CDR2 FQNNGV. V shed 5 bases, J shed 6 bases, and the junction held 12 bases outside the gene matches. The CDR3 sequence is 17 residues long. The variable domain in full, completed from reference TRBV11-2 and TRBJ2-7, reads EAGVAQSPRYKIIEKRQSVAFWCNPISGHATLYWYQQILGQGPKLLIQFQNNGVVDDSQLPKDRFSAERLKGVDSTLKIQPAKLEDSAVYLCASSPGGLAGGTSEQYFGPGTRLTVT.

The J gene is TRBJ2-5, the V gene TRBV7-2; D is perhaps TRBD2 (6 bases). Trimming removed 3 bases at V and 1 base at J, with 15 bases between. Germline loops: CDR1 SGHTA, CDR2 FQGNSA. The CDR3 runs to 16 residues. The CDR3 here is CASSFVGRRVQETQYF. CDR3 DNA: TGTGCCAGCAGCTTCGTGGGTCGGAGGGTCCAAGAGACCCAGTACTTC. Filled out from reference TRBV7-2 and TRBJ2-5, the complete variable domain reads GAGVSQSPSNKVTEKGKDVELRCDPISGHTALYWYRQSLGQGLEFLIYFQGNSAPDKSGLPSDRFSAERTGGSVSTLTIQRTQQEDSAVYLCASSFVGRRVQETQYFGPGTRLLVL.

This clone was seen only a few times. The rearrangement links TRBV11-2 to TRBJ2-1; 7 bases match TRBD1. The V gene end was trimmed by 5 bases and the J gene end by 7 bases; junction bases not matched to a gene: 8. Germline V CDR1 and CDR2: SGHAT, FQNNGV. This CDR3 contains 14 residues. CDR3 loop: CASSVTGEWNEQFF. The CDR3 nucleotides are TGTGCCAGCAGCGTCACAGGGGAATGGAATGAGCAGTTCTTC.

This rearrangement joins TRBV11-2 to TRBJ2-7; 7 bases fit TRBD1. The CDR3 sequence is 16 residues long. The V segment lost 5 bases and the J segment 0 bases; nucleotides outside the gene matches: 10. Per the germline V gene, CDR1 is SGHAT and CDR2 is FQNNGV. For the CDR3, the DNA is TGTGCCAGCAGCCATCCGGGACAGTTGAGCTCCTACGAGCAGTACTTC. Amino acids: CASSHPGQLSSYEQYF.

This clone came up a few times. The rearrangement links TRBV27 to TRBJ2-1, with D possibly matching TRBD2 (5 bases). The CDR3 contains 14 residues. Germline V lookup: CDR1 MNHEY, CDR2 SMNVEV (reference sequence). V lost 5 bases and J lost 9, with 17 bases in between. CDR3 nucleotide sequence: TGTGCCAGCAGTGCTACCAACCCTCGGGGTGAGCAGTTCTTC. It specifies CASSATNPRGEQFF.

The gene calls are TRBV10-3 and TRBJ1-2, with 7 bases lining up with TRBD1. This CDR3 has 10 amino acids. The V segment lost 9 bases and the J segment 8 bases; nucleotides outside the gene matches: 3. The V gene's germline CDR1 is ENHRY and CDR2 SYGVKD. The CDR3 DNA reads as TGTGCCATTGGGACAGCCGGCTACACCTTC. It codes for CAIGTAGYTF.

This clone was found a few times. The rearrangement uses TRBV19 and TRBJ1-5, with 8 positions matching TRBD1. CDR3 length: 14 residues. The germline V gene has CDR1 LNHDA and CDR2 SQIVND (reference sequence). The junction had 2 bases not matched to a gene; V was cut back by 5 bases and J by 2 bases. The CDR3 loop is CASSVTGGNQPQHF. CDR3 coding DNA: TGTGCCAGTAGTGTGACAGGGGGCAATCAGCCCCAGCATTTT.

This clone was counted a few times. The chain is built from TRBV7-2 and TRBJ2-5; D is undetermined. The CDR3 runs 13 residues. V shed 6 bases and J shed 5 bases, with 13 bases lying between them. Looked up from germline, CDR1 is SGHTA and CDR2 is FQGNSA. The CDR3 region has the DNA TGTGCCAGCAGTTACCCGGTCCGGGAGACCCAGTACTTC. Amino acid sequence: CASSYPVRETQYF.

This clone occurred a few times. V and J are TRBV4-3 and TRBJ2-7; D remains unclear. In germline, CDR1 is LGHNA, CDR2 YSLEER. V lost 0 bases to trimming and J lost 3 bases, with 6 bases between them. The CDR3 covers 13 residues. CDR3 in amino acids: CASSQDTYYEQYF. The CDR3 bases are TGCGCCAGCAGCCAAGATACTTACTACGAGCAGTACTTC.

This clone showed up just a few times. The chain is built from TRBV7-6 and TRBJ2-3; 8 positions agree with TRBD2. This CDR3 has 15 residues. The V gene's germline CDR1 is SGHVS and CDR2 FNYEAQ. V lost 4 bases to trimming and J lost 5 bases; unmatched junction nucleotides: 8. CDR3 sequence (DNA): TGTGCCAGCAGCTGGACGGGACTAGTAAGAGATACGCAGTATTTT. The encoded protein is CASSWTGLVRDTQYF.

This clone was recorded many times. The chain links TRBV28 to TRBJ2-7; a possible D gene is TRBD1 (9 bases). V lost 8 bases, J lost 2 bases, and 16 bases lay in between. The CDR3 covers 14 residues. CDR1 and CDR2 (germline): MDHEN, SYDVKM. The CDR3 protein is CASGRGDRAYEQYF. In DNA form, the CDR3 reads TGTGCCAGCGGGCGGGGGGACAGGGCCTACGAGCAGTACTTC. The full variable domain, completed using reference TRBV28 and TRBJ2-7, is DVKVTQSSRYLVKRTGEKVFLECVQDMDHENMFWYRQDPGLGLRLIYFSYDVKMKEKGDIPEGYSVSREKKERFSLILESASTNQTSMYLCASGRGDRAYEQYFGPGTRLTVT.

The J gene is TRBJ1-1, the V gene TRBV29-1, with no clear D. Germline CDR1 is SQVTM and CDR2 is ANQGSEA. The CDR3 extends over 11 amino acids. Trimming removed 7 bases from V and 1 base from J, with 7 bases in between. In DNA, the CDR3 is TGCAGCGACACAGAGAACACTGAAGCTTTCTTT. This gives the protein CSDTENTEAFF.

The J gene is TRBJ2-1, the V gene TRBV7-2, with a possible D match to TRBD1 (5 bases). V gave up 3 bases and J gave up 0 bases, with 15 bases separating them. This CDR3 comprises 17 residues. Per germline, CDR1 SGHTA and CDR2 FQGNSA. CDR3 DNA sequence: TGTGCCAGCAGCTTGCAGACCCAGGGCCTCTCCTACAATGAGCAGTTCTTC. Its translation: CASSLQTQGLSYNEQFF.

The chain carries TRBV7-2 and TRBJ2-7; 8 nucleotides align to TRBD1. The length of the CDR3 is 13 residues. The V and J ends lost 6 bases and 3 bases, in that order; junction bases with no gene match: 4. Germline V lookup: CDR1 SGHTA, CDR2 FQGNSA. In DNA form, the CDR3 reads TGTGCCAGCAGGGCCAGGGGGCACTACGAGCAGTACTTC. It translates to CASRARGHYEQYF.

This clone was counted between two and nine times. This rearrangement joins TRBV19 to TRBJ1-1; weak D call: TRBD1 (6 bases). Deletions cut 3 bases from V and 7 bases from J, with 12 bases between. The CDR3 runs 13 residues. Germline V gene data show CDR1 as LNHDA and CDR2 as SQIVND (reference sequence). The CDR3 DNA sequence: TGTGCCAGTAGTATCTTGGGGACAAATGAAGCTTTCTTT. Amino acid sequence: CASSILGTNEAFF.

This clone has just a few counts. The rearrangement links TRBV28 to TRBJ2-7; tentatively, D is TRBD2 (5 bases). The CDR3 spans 13 residues. V lost 3 bases and J lost 4, with 10 bases in between. Germline V lookup: CDR1 MDHEN, CDR2 SYDVKM. CDR3 in amino acids: CASSFGRTYEQYF. Written as DNA, the CDR3 is TGTGCCAGCAGTTTCGGGCGGACTTACGAGCAGTACTTC.

In this sample, this clone turned up many times. J is TRBJ2-5 and V is TRBV6-6; D may be TRBD2 (6 bases). The germline V gene has CDR1 MNHNY and CDR2 SVGAGI (reference sequence). This CDR3 is 16 amino acids long. V was cut by 0 bases and J by 3 bases, with 14 bases left in between. The CDR3 DNA follows: TGTGCCAGCAGTTACTCGGGGGGATTGCGGGAAGAGACCCAGTACTTC. As protein: CASSYSGGLREETQYF.

The genes are TRBV27 and TRBJ1-1; 7 positions match TRBD1. Germline CDR1 reads MNHEY; CDR2 reads SMNVEV (reference sequence). V was clipped by 3 bases and J by 4 bases; unmatched bases: 2. This CDR3 is built from 13 residues. CDR3: CASSFQGGTEAFF. The CDR3 DNA follows: TGTGCCAGCAGTTTTCAGGGGGGCACTGAAGCTTTCTTT.

V and J are TRBV6-6 and TRBJ2-3, with a tentative D call TRBD1 (5 bases). The germline V gene encodes CDR1 MNHNY and CDR2 SVGAGI (reference sequence). Trimming removed 0 bases at V and 3 bases at J, with 13 bases between. The CDR3 extends over 16 amino acids. In nucleotides, the CDR3 is TGTGCCAGCAGTTACTCCGTGGCAGGGCGGACAGATACGCAGTATTTT. Translating it yields CASSYSVAGRTDTQYF.

This clone was counted many times. V and J are TRBV7-2 and TRBJ1-2, with TRBD1 identical over 7 bases. J gave up 1 base and V 0 bases, and 8 bases lay outside the gene matches. CDR3 size: 17 residues. The germline CDR1 and CDR2 sequences are SGHTA and FQGNSA. The CDR3 protein is CASSLATWDRINYGYTF. CDR3 sequence (DNA): TGTGCCAGCAGCTTAGCCACATGGGACAGAATTAACTATGGCTACACCTTC.